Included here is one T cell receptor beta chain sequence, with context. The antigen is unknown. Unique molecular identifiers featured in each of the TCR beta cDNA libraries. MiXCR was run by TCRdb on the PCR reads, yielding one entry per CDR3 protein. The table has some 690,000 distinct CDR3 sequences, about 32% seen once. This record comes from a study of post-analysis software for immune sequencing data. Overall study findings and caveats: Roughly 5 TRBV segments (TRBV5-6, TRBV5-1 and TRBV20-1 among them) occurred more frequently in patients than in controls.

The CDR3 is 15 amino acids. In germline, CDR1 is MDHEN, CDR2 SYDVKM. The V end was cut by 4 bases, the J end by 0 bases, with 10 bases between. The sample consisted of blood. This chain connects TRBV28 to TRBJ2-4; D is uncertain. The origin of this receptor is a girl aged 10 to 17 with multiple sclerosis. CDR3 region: CASSYGSLAKNIQYF. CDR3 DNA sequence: TGTGCCAGCAGTTATGGAAGTTTAGCCAAAAACATTCAGTACTTC.